This record looks at one TCR beta chain sequence and its context. What it recognizes is unknown. Sequenced by immunoSEQ multiplex PCR; TCRdb stores in-frame clones only, minus some. The repertoire holds roughly 78,000 clones, with around 90% as singletons. Trimming at V came to 1 base and at J to 2 bases, leaving 3 bases not matched to a gene. Germline CDR1 SGHAT, CDR2 FQNNGV. This CDR3 comprises 16 residues. No infections or other immune events were documented during collection. The data derive from a study of identifying expanded T cells in peripheral blood. Study-wide findings and caveats: Differentially abundant clones: 0.95 to 1.5 between replicates, approximately 16 at around 14 days, around 19 at four. Roughly two-week clone count variance significantly increased as total template count grew.

The rearrangement joins TRBV11-2 to TRBJ2-2; the match to TRBD2 covers 8 bases. This clonotype originated in a person aged 18 to 75 in good health. Sequenced: blood. In DNA, the CDR3 is TGTGCCAGCAGCTTAGGGACTAGCACTAACACCGGGGAGCTGTTTTTT. The encoded protein is CASSLGTSTNTGELFF.